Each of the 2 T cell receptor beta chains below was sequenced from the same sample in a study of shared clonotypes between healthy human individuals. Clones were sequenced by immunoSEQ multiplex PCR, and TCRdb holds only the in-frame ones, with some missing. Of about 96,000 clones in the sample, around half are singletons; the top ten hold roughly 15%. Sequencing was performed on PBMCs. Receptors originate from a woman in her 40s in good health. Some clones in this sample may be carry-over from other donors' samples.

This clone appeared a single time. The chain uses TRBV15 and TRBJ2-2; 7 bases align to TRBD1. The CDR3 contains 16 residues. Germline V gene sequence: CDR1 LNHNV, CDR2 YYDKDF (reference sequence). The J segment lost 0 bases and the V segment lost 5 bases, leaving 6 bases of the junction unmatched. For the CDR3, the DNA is TGTGCCACCAGCCGGGACAGCAGAACGAACACCGGGGAGCTGTTTTTT. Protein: CATSRDSRTNTGELFF.

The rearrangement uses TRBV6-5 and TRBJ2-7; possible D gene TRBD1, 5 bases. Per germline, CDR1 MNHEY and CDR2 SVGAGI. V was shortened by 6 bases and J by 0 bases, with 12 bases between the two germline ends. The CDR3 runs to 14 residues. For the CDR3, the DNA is TGTGCCAGCAGAGCCCGACAGAACTCCTACGAGCAGTACTTC. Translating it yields CASRARQNSYEQYF.